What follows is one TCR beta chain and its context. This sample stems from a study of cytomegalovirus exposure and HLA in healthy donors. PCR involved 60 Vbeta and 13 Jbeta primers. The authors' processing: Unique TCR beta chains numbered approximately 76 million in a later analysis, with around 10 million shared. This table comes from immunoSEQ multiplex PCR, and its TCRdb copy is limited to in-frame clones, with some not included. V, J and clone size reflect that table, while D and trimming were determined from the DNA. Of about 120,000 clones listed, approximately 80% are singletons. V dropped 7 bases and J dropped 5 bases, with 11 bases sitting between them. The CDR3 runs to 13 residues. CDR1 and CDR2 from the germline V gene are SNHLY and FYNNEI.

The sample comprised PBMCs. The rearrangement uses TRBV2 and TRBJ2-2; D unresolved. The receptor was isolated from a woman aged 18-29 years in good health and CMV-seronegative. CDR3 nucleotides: TGTGCCAGCAAGTGGGCCACGACCGGGGAGCTGTTTTTT. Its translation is CASKWATTGELFF.